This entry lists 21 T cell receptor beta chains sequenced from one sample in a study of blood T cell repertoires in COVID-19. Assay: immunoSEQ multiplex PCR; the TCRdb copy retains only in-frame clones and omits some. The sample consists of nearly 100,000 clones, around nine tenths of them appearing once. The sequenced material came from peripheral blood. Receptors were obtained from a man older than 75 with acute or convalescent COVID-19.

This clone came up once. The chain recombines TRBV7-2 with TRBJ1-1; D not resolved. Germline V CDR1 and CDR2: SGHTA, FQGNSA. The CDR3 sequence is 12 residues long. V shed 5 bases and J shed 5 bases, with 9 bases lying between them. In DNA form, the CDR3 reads TGTGCCAGCAGCCCCTATGATACTGAAGCTTTCTTT. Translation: CASSPYDTEAFF.

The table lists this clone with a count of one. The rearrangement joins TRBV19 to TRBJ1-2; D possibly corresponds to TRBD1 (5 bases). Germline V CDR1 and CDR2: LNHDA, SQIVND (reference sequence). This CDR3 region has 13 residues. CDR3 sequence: CLGRGSRSDGYTF. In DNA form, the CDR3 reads TGTCTCGGTAGGGGTAGCCGTTCGGACGGCTACACCTTC.

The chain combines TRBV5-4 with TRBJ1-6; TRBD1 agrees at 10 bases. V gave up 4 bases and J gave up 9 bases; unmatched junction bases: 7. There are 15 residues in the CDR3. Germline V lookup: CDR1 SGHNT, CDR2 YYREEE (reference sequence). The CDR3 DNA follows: TGTGCCAGCAGCCCCCCGGGACAGGGGAGTTCACCCCTCCACTTT. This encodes CASSPPGQGSSPLHF.

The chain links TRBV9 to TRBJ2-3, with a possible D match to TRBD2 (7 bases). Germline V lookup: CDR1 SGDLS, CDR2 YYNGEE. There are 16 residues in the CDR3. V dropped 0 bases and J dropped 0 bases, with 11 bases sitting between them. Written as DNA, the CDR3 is TGTGCCAGCAGCGTAGCGGAGGGGGGGAGCACAGATACGCAGTATTTT. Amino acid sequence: CASSVAEGGSTDTQYF.

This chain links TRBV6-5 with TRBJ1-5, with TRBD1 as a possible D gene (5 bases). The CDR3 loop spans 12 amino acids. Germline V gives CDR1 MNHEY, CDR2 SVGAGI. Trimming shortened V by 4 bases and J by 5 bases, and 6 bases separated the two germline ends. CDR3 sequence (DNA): TGTGCCAGCAGTTTCAGGGATCAGCCCCAGCATTTT. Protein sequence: CASSFRDQPQHF.

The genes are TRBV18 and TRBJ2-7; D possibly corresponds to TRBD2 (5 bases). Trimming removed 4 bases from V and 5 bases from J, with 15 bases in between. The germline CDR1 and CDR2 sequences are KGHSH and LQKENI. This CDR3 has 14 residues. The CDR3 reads CASSLLGGLDEQYF. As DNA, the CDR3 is TGTGCCAGCTCACTTTTAGGAGGTCTAGACGAGCAGTACTTC. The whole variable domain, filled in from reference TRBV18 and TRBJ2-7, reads NAGVMQNPRHLVRRRGQEARLRCSPMKGHSHVYWYRQLPEEGLKFMVYLQKENIIDESGMPKERFSAEFPKEGPSILRIQQVVRGDSAAYFCASSLLGGLDEQYFGPGTRLTVT.

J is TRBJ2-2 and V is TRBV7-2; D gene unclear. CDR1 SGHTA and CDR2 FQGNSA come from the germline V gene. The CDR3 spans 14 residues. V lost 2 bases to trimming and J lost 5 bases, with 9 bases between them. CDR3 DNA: TGTGCCAGCAGCTTACCTCTAGGTACCGGGGAGCTGTTTTTT. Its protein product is CASSLPLGTGELFF.

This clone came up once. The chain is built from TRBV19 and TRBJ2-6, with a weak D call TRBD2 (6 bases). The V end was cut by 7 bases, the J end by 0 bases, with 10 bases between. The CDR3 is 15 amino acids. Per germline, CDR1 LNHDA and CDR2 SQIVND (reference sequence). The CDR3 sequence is CASMGGSSGANVLTF. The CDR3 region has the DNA TGTGCCAGTATGGGAGGTTCCTCTGGGGCCAACGTCCTGACTTTC.

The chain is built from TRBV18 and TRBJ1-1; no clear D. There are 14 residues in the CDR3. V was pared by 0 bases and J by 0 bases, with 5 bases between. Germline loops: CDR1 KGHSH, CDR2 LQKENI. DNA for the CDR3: TGTGCCAGCTCACCACCCTGGCTGAACACTGAAGCTTTCTTT. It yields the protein CASSPPWLNTEAFF.

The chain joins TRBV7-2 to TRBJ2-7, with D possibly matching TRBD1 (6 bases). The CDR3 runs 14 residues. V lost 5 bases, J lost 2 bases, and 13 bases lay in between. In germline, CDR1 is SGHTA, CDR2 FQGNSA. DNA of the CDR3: TGTGCCAGCAGCGGTCACGGGACAACCTACGAGCAGTACTTC. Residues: CASSGHGTTYEQYF.

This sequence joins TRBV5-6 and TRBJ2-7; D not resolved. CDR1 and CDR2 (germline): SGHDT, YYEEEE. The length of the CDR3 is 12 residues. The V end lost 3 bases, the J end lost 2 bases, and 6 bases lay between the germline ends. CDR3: CASSSTPYEQYF. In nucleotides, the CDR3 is TGTGCCAGCAGCTCCACTCCCTACGAGCAGTACTTC.

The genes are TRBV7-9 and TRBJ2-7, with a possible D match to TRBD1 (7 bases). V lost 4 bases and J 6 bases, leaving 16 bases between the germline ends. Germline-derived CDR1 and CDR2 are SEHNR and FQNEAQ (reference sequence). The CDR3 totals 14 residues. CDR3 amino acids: CASSWRQGGVEQYF. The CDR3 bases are TGTGCCAGCAGCTGGCGACAGGGAGGTGTCGAGCAGTACTTC.

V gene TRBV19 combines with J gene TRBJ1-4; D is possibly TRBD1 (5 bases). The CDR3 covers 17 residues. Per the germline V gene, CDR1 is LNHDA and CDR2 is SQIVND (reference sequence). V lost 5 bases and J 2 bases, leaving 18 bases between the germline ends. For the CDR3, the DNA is TGTGCCAGTAGTTCAATCGCGGGGGAGCGTACTAATGAAAAACTGTTTTTT. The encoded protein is CASSSIAGERTNEKLFF.

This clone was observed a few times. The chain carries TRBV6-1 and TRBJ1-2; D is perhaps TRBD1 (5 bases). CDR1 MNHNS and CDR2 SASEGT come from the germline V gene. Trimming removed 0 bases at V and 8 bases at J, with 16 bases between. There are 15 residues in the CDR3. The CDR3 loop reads CASSEATPGLGGYTF. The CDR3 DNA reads TGTGCCAGCAGTGAAGCGACCCCGGGACTCGGGGGCTACACCTTC.

DNA of the CDR3: TGTGCCAGCAGTGAAGACTTTGTGCCAAGGGGGGAGCAGTACTTC. Translating it yields CASSEDFVPRGEQYF. This chain joins TRBV2 and TRBJ2-7; a possible D gene is TRBD1 (6 bases). The V gene lost 1 base and the J gene lost 7 bases, with 17 bases spanning the gap. Germline V gene data show CDR1 as SNHLY and CDR2 as FYNNEI. The CDR3 loop spans 15 amino acids.

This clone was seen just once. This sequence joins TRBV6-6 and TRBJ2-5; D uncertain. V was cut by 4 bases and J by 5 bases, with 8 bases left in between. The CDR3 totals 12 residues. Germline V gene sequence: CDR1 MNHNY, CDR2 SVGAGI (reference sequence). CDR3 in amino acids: CASSSTGETQYF. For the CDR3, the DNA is TGTGCCAGCAGTTCGACCGGGGAGACCCAGTACTTC.

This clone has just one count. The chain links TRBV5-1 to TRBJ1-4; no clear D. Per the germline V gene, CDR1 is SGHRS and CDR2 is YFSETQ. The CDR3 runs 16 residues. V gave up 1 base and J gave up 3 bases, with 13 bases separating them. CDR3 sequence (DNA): TGCGCCAGCAGCTTGACTGAGGGTAGGTCTAATGAAAAACTGTTTTTT. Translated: CASSLTEGRSNEKLFF.

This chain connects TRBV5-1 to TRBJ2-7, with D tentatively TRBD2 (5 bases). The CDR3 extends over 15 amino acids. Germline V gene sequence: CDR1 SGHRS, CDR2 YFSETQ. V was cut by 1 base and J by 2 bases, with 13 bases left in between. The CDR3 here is CASSLSSRRTYEQYF. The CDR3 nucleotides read TGCGCCAGCAGCTTGAGCTCGCGGAGGACCTACGAGCAGTACTTC.

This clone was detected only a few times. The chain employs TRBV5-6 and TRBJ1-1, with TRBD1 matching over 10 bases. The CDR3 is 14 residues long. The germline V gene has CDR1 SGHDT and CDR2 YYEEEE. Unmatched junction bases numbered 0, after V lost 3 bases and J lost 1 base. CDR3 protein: CASSWDRGNTEAFF. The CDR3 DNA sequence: TGTGCCAGCAGCTGGGACAGGGGGAACACTGAAGCTTTCTTT.

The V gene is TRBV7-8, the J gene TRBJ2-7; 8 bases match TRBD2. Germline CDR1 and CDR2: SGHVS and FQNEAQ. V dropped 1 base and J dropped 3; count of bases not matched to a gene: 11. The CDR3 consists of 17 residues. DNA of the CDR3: TGTGCCAGCAGCTTAGTGGGTGTAAGCGGGGGATTCTACGAGCAGTACTTC. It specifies CASSLVGVSGGFYEQYF.

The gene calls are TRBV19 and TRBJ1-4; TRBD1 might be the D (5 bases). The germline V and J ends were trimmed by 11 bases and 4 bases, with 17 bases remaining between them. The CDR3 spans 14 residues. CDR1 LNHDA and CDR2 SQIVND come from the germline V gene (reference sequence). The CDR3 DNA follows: TGTGCCGTGGCTGGGCAGGGTTTTAATGAAAAACTGTTTTTT. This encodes CAVAGQGFNEKLFF.